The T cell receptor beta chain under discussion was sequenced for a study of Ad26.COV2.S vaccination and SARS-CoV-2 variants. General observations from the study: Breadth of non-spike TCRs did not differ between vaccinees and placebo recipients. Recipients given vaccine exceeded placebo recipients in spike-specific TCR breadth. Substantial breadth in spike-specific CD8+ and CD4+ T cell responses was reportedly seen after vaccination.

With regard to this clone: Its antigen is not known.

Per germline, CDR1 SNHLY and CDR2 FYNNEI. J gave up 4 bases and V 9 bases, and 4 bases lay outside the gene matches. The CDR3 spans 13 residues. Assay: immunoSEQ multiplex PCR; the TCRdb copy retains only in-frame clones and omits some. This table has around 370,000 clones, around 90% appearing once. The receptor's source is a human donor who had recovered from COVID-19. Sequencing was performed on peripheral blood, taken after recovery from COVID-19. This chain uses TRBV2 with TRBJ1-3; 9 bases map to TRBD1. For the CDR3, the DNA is TGTGCCAGTGAACAGGGGGCGGGAAACACCATATATTTT. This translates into CASEQGAGNTIYF.